The present T cell receptor (beta chain) was sequenced within a study of CD8+ T cells in alopecia areata (dated by TCRdb to about 2018). In terms of the full investigation: Treated patients were enrolled in an open-label pilot trial of oral tofacitinib at 5 to 10 mg twice daily for moderate-to-severe alopecia areata. Tofacitinib was given for 6 to 18 months, followed by 6 months of follow-up off drug to assess delayed response and recurrence. The SALT score, which quantifies the percentage of affected scalp surface area, was used to measure disease severity in treated patients. In both human patients and the C3H/HeJ mouse model, the study applied high-throughput TCRbeta sequencing to look at T cell clonal expansion in alopecia areata. Scalp tissue and sorted CD4+ and CD8+ peripheral blood T cells from patchy and totalis/universalis alopecia areata patients and from healthy controls were covered by human TCRbeta sequencing. Tofacitinib-treated patients had biopsies at baseline and at 4 and 24 weeks of treatment, with a later scalp biopsy in several patients. Scalp clonality was compared across normal scalp (n=4), patchy alopecia areata scalp (n=8), and alopecia totalis/universalis scalp (n=8). RNA was obtained with the PAXgene miRNA kit for fixed scalp, the miRNeasy kit for PBMCs, and the RNeasy kit for mouse skin. TCRbeta CDR3 regions were amplified by immunoSEQ multiplex PCR with 35 Vbeta forward and 13 Jbeta reverse primers. General conclusions and limits of the study: Unlike mouse skin, which is dominated by gammadelta T cells, normal human skin has resident alphabeta T cells that are also sequenced, and this complicates analysis of the scalp TCR repertoire. Because the treated cohort was small and included a single nonresponder, larger studies are needed to assess links between baseline CD8+ expansion and response. Higher clonality and more expanded CD8+ clones were observed in lesional scalp than in normal scalp, particularly in alopecia totalis/universalis, a finding suggestive of antigenic drive. Many expanded lesional clones persisted in scalp and blood during tofacitinib treatment, which may partly explain relapse after stopping treatment. Tofacitinib significantly decreased scalp clonality and the number of expanded CD8+ clones among the top 100 scalp clones. TCR sequences shared between patients were less clear than in mice, possibly partly because of HLA diversity in the patient population.

At the junction V is shortened by 3 bases and J by 6 bases; bases outside the gene matches: 10. CDR1 and CDR2 (LNHDA, SQIVND) derive from the germline V gene (reference sequence). Measured from the cysteine to the phenylalanine, the CDR3 is 15 residues long. Of all the DNA, just the CDR3 is kept, 45 bases in frame from base 1. The library was produced with the immunoSEQ multiplex PCR assay. To provide template for TCR sequencing, every sample had RNA extracted and reverse transcribed into cDNA. First-strand cDNA was synthesized using SuperScript III with a 2:1 mix of oligo-dT and random hexamers. A synthetic immune receptor repertoire was used to gauge amplification bias, and whatever bias remained was removed computationally. Per the source publication's procedure: Raw reads were preprocessed to remove errors, and CDR3 was defined by IMGT conventions from the conserved cysteine to phenylalanine. Clonality was computed as 1 minus the Shannon entropy, with the entropy normalized by log2 of the number of productive unique TCRs. CD4 or CD8 identity of scalp clones was inferred by cross-referencing scalp TCRbeta sequences with sorted blood CD4 and CD8 repertoires. Held by TCRdb, this immuneACCESS table contains in-frame sequences only and omits some clones. Under half of the omission traces to an unresolved V gene where checked; the cause of the rest is unknown. The V and J calls and clone size are taken from that table; D and trimming were inferred from the DNA. A total of around 190,000 clones appear in this sample, more than 55% of them only once. 0.65% to 0.7% of the sample is taken by the ten largest.

Note on this clone: This receptor's antigen is unknown. Nothing much larger sits one base from this clone, and base qualities are not available.

In the paper's terms, the time point label means: approximately 4 weeks on oral tofacitinib. This specimen's treatment or condition label, per the study, means: oral pan-JAK inhibitor, 5-10 mg twice daily. Lesional scalp punch biopsies and peripheral blood were obtained from alopecia areata patients. PBMCs were separated by density centrifugation and stained for CD3, CD4 and CD8, after which CD4+ and CD8+ T cells were sorted on a FACSAria. The rearrangement joined TRBV19 to TRBJ2-5, with 7 bases in between that match TRBD1. This clonotype originated in a human donor with alopecia areata. The source was CD4+ T cells sorted from blood, collected at week 4, from a patient treated with tofacitinib. The DNA reads TGTGCCAGTAGTATCCGACCCAGACAGGGACAGACCCAGTACTTC. It encodes CASSIRPRQGQTQYF.